Below, 5 T cell receptor beta chains from the same sample are listed, as sequenced in a study of CD8+ T cells in alopecia areata. Investigators isolated RNA and reverse transcribed it into cDNA to act as the sequencing template. The assay was immunoSEQ multiplex PCR, and TCRdb's table has in-frame clones only and misses some. The table includes about 200,000 clones, 56% detected once. Source material: CD8+ T cells sorted from blood. These receptors came from a human donor in good health.

This clone was seen a few times. The rearrangement links TRBV2 to TRBJ2-3; D might be TRBD1 or TRBD2, each matching 5 bases. There are 16 residues in the CDR3. Per germline, CDR1 SNHLY and CDR2 FYNNEI. V gave up 7 bases and J gave up 2 bases, with 19 bases separating them. The CDR3 DNA follows: TGTGCCAGCAACTACGGCCGGGACCCTATCACAGATACGCAGTATTTT. Amino acid sequence: CASNYGRDPITDTQYF.

The chain recombines TRBV7-3 with TRBJ2-3; maybe TRBD2 (6 bases). CDR1 SGHTA and CDR2 FQGTGA come from the germline V gene. The CDR3 contains 14 residues. V gave up 4 bases and J gave up 4 bases, with 12 bases separating them. The CDR3 coding sequence is TGTGCCAGCAGCTCGGGGGTCCCGCCAGATACGCAGTATTTT. Translated: CASSSGVPPDTQYF.

This chain joins TRBV6-6 and TRBJ1-2; D unresolved. The CDR3 runs to 13 residues. Germline V CDR1 and CDR2: MNHNY, SVGAGI (reference sequence). The V end was cut by 7 bases, the J end by 3 bases, with 12 bases between. The chain's CDR3 is CASNSGTYYGYTF. Here the CDR3 DNA reads TGTGCCAGCAACTCGGGCACTTACTATGGCTACACCTTC.

A few counts support this clone. This rearrangement joins TRBV29-1 to TRBJ2-1; D possibly uses TRBD1 or TRBD2 (5 bases each). CDR3 length equals 14 residues. From germline, CDR1 is SQVTM and CDR2 ANQGSEA. Trimming took off 8 bases at V and 8 bases at J, with 22 bases between the two ends. The CDR3: CSSQTGLLVDEQFF. CDR3 bases: TGCAGCTCCCAGACGGGGCTCCTAGTGGATGAGCAGTTCTTC.

The sample holds one count of this clone. This rearrangement joins TRBV11-1 to TRBJ2-5; D is ambiguous. V lost 2 bases to trimming and J lost 1 base, with 2 bases between them. The CDR3 contains 12 residues. CDR1 and CDR2 (germline): SGHAT, FQDESV (reference sequence). The CDR3 DNA is TGTGCCAGCAGCTTACTCCAAGAGACCCAGTACTTC. Its translation is CASSLLQETQYF.